These 7 T cell receptor beta chains came from one sample sequenced in a study of cytomegalovirus exposure and HLA in healthy donors (dated by TCRdb to the late 2010s). Library generation was performed with the immunoSEQ multiplex PCR assay. The multiplex PCR relied on a mix of 60 forward primers for TCR Vbeta segments and 13 reverse primers for TCR Jbeta segments. In its TCRdb copy, this immuneACCESS table keeps in-frame sequences only and misses some clones. Where compared with another copy, unresolved V genes explain less than half of these, and the others have no known cause. The sample includes about 200,000 clones, with roughly 84% observed a single time. The top ten clonotypes cover about 1.7% of the sample. Input material: PBMCs. The receptors come from a man over 45 in good health and CMV-seronegative.

V gene TRBV7-9 combines with J gene TRBJ2-7, with D perhaps matching TRBD2 (6 bases). The CDR3 is made up of 13 amino acids. V lost 3 bases and J lost 12, with 18 bases in between. Per germline, CDR1 SEHNR and CDR2 FQNEAQ (reference sequence). The CDR3 DNA sequence: TGTGCCAGCAGCTTTTTAACGGGACTCAGGATGTACTTC. It translates to CASSFLTGLRMYF.

The V gene is TRBV6-6, the J gene TRBJ2-5; D possibly corresponds to TRBD1 (5 bases). Trimming removed 11 bases at V and 2 bases at J, with 18 bases between. The CDR3 runs 14 residues. The V gene's germline CDR1 is MNHNY and CDR2 SVGAGI (reference sequence). The CDR3 coding sequence is TGTGCCTCATCCAAAGGCAGGGCTCAAGAGACCCAGTACTTC. Translating it yields CASSKGRAQETQYF.

The chain employs TRBV7-9 and TRBJ1-2; D perhaps matches TRBD1 (6 bases). V shed 5 bases and J shed 2 bases, with 15 bases lying between them. The CDR3 is made up of 15 amino acids. Germline loops: CDR1 SEHNR, CDR2 FQNEAQ (reference sequence). The CDR3 region is CASSPATGFNYGYTF. CDR3 nucleotide sequence: TGTGCCAGCAGCCCCGCCACAGGGTTCAACTATGGCTACACCTTC.

The chain couples TRBV30 to TRBJ1-6; D perhaps matches TRBD1 (6 bases). The CDR3 runs to 15 residues. V lost 4 bases and J 7 bases, leaving 17 bases between the germline ends. Germline CDR1 and CDR2: GTSNPN and SVGIG (reference sequence). CDR3 DNA sequence: TGTGCCTGGACTCCCATTGGACAGCCAAATTCACCCCTCCACTTT. Translated: CAWTPIGQPNSPLHF. Based on the CDR3 plus reference TRBV30 and TRBJ1-6, the full variable domain is SQTIHQWPATLVQPVGSPLSLECTVEGTSNPNLYWYRQAAGRGLQLLFYSVGIGQISSEVPQNLSASRPQDRQFILSSKKLLLSDSGFYLCAWTPIGQPNSPLHFGNGTRLTVT.

The chain uses TRBV27 and TRBJ2-7; 12 bases match TRBD2. This CDR3 region has 15 residues. The trim removed 5 bases at V and 6 bases at J, leaving 8 bases unmatched. Looked up from germline, CDR1 is MNHEY and CDR2 is SMNVEV (reference sequence). CDR3 loop: CASSPWTSGTGEQYF. In nucleotides, the CDR3 is TGTGCCAGCAGTCCTTGGACTAGCGGGACAGGCGAGCAGTACTTC.

The chain combines TRBV6-6 with TRBJ2-2; 14 bases line up with TRBD2. Germline-derived CDR1 and CDR2 are MNHNY and SVGAGI (reference sequence). After removal of 6 bases from V and 6 bases from J, the junction contained 3 bases not matched to a gene. The CDR3 length is 15 residues. For the CDR3, the DNA is TGTGCCAGCAGCATGGGACTAGCGGGAGCCGGGGAGCTGTTTTTT. This translates into CASSMGLAGAGELFF.

The chain is built from TRBV9 and TRBJ1-1, with D tentatively TRBD1 (6 bases). Deletions cut 4 bases from V and 10 bases from J, with 17 bases between. The germline V gene has CDR1 SGDLS and CDR2 YYNGEE. The CDR3 has 13 amino acids. The CDR3 DNA is TGTGCCAGCAGCCCATCTTACAGGGACGCAGCTTTCTTT. Protein sequence: CASSPSYRDAAFF.